Presented here are 14 T cell receptor beta chains from one specimen sequenced in a study of identical twins. TCRdb used MiXCR to reprocess the 5' RACE reads, holding one entry per CDR3 protein. The sample records about 1.7 million distinct CDR3 sequences, about 32% being singletons. Material: cord blood. These receptors originate from a newborn girl in good health.

V and J are TRBV3-1 and TRBJ2-3, with unresolved D. This CDR3 is built from 16 residues. CDR1 and CDR2 from the germline V gene are LGHDT and YNNKEL (reference sequence). V was trimmed by 0 bases and J by 4 bases, leaving 14 bases between them. The CDR3 spells CASSQDRSERADTQYF. The CDR3 region has the DNA TGTGCCAGCAGCCAAGATCGGAGCGAAAGGGCAGATACGCAGTATTTT.

This chain joins TRBV27 and TRBJ1-5; maybe TRBD1 (6 bases). This CDR3 comprises 14 residues. Germline V gives CDR1 MNHEY, CDR2 SMNVEV (reference sequence). V was pared by 5 bases and J by 5 bases, with 13 bases between. The CDR3 reads CASSRGTPYQPQHF. The CDR3 DNA reads TGTGCCAGCAGTCGCGGGACACCTTATCAGCCCCAGCATTTT.

This clonotype was observed a handful of times. V gene TRBV20-1 combines with J gene TRBJ1-6, with D tentatively TRBD1 (5 bases). Germline CDR1 DFQATT, CDR2 SNEGSKA (reference sequence). Between the trimmed V and J ends, which lost 5 bases and 6 bases, there was a span of 17 bases. The CDR3 totals 15 residues. CDR3 sequence (DNA): TGCAGTGCTCATGCGACCGGGGCATTTAATTCACCCCTCCACTTT. Encoded protein: CSAHATGAFNSPLHF.

This clonotype was seen a few times. The gene calls are TRBV27 and TRBJ2-5, with D perhaps matching TRBD2 (6 bases). Germline lookup yields CDR1 MNHEY and CDR2 SMNVEV (reference sequence). Between the trimmed V and J ends, which lost 1 base and 11 bases, there was a span of 20 bases. This CDR3 is built from 15 residues. The CDR3 region is CASSLWASVYNEQYF. CDR3 in DNA: TGTGCCAGCAGTTTATGGGCTAGCGTCTACAATGAGCAGTACTTC.

The table lists this clonotype with a few counts. Its ends do not fully match the called genes, so a read error is possible. This chain links TRBV12-3 or TRBV12-4 with TRBJ1-1, with D maybe TRBD1 (6 bases). The CDR3 runs 13 residues. The CDR3: CASTLGGKAEAFF. For the CDR3, the DNA is TGTGCCAGCACTTTAGGGGGGAAGGCTGAAGCTTTCTTT.

In the case of this clonotype: A much bigger clone sits one base away, suggesting this may be a read error. The chain employs TRBV29-1 and TRBJ2-5, with 11 bases that match TRBD2. Germline V gives CDR1 SQVTM, CDR2 ANQGSEA. The CDR3 has 14 amino acids. Unmatched junction bases numbered 14, after V lost 6 bases and J lost 11 bases. CDR3 region: CSVVGLAENNEQYF. The CDR3 DNA is TGCAGCGTGGTGGGACTAGCGGAGAACAATGAGCAGTACTTC.

The chain employs TRBV9 and TRBJ2-5; TRBD2 aligns across 10 bases. The J call may be incorrect, as the DNA end agrees better with TRBJ2-7. This CDR3 region has 18 residues. CDR1 and CDR2 from the germline V gene are SGDLS and YYNGEE. The CDR3 DNA is TGTGCCAGCAGCCCGACCTTTGTAATAGCGGGGGGCACCTACGAGCAGTACTTC. Translating gives CASSPTFVIAGGTYEQYF.

This clonotype came up a few times. This rearrangement joins TRBV20-1 to TRBJ2-7, with 8 bases aligning to TRBD1. The CDR3 loop spans 15 amino acids. V shed 0 bases and J 3 bases; nucleotides not matched to a gene: 7. Germline V gene data show CDR1 as DFQATT and CDR2 as SNEGSKA (reference sequence). Here the CDR3 reads CSARDSGQGGYEQYF. CDR3 DNA sequence: TGCAGTGCTAGAGATAGCGGACAGGGAGGCTACGAGCAGTACTTC.

This clonotype turned up a few times. V gene TRBV20-1 combines with J gene TRBJ2-5; TRBD2 might be the D (6 bases). The J call may not be correct, given that the DNA end is closer to TRBJ2-7. The CDR3 loop spans 13 amino acids. The germline V gene encodes CDR1 DFQATT and CDR2 SNEGSKA (reference sequence). The CDR3 region is CSARASAYYEQYF. In nucleotides, the CDR3 is TGCAGTGCTAGGGCTAGCGCGTACTACGAGCAGTACTTC.

The sample holds a few counts of this clonotype. This chain links TRBV5-1 with TRBJ2-5; 9 positions agree with TRBD2. J lost 2 bases, V lost 3 bases, and 17 bases had no gene match. Germline V gene sequence: CDR1 SGHRS, CDR2 YFSETQ. The CDR3 has 19 amino acids. This chain's CDR3 is CASSSKTGTSSPMQETQYF. CDR3 bases: TGCGCCAGCAGCTCAAAAACCGGGACTAGCTCGCCGATGCAAGAGACCCAGTACTTC.

The J gene is TRBJ2-5, the V gene TRBV7-9; TRBD2 aligns across 8 bases. The CDR3 consists of 14 residues. Germline values: CDR1 SEHNR, CDR2 FQNEAQ (reference sequence). V gave up 1 base and J gave up 7 bases; unmatched junction bases: 5. The CDR3 bases are TGTGCCAGCAGCTTAGGCTCTAGCGGGTGGACCCAGTACTTC. It encodes CASSLGSSGWTQYF.

About this clonotype: The limits of the CDR3 on the DNA are not certain, so only TCRdb's listed CDR3 is given. The rearrangement uses TRBV29-1 and TRBJ2-7; the D call TRBD1 from the table was never checked on the DNA. Germline V gene sequence: CDR1 SQVTM, CDR2 ANQGSEA. The CDR3 adds up to 15 amino acids, both ends counted. The CDR3 sequence is CSVGDGAGTVYERYF.

This clonotype was counted only a few times. The V and J genes are TRBV3-1 and TRBJ2-7; the match to TRBD1 covers 8 bases. Looked up from germline, CDR1 is LGHDT and CDR2 is YNNKEL (reference sequence). The CDR3 is 16 amino acids. V lost 3 bases, J lost 5 bases, and 12 bases stayed unmatched. Written as DNA, the CDR3 is TGTGCCAGCAGCCATCCGATGGGGACAGGCCACGACGAGCAGTACTTC. Protein: CASSHPMGTGHDEQYF.

This clonotype showed up many times. The chain combines TRBV28 with TRBJ2-3; 7 bases fit TRBD1. With 6 bases clipped from V and 0 bases from J, the junction kept 3 bases outside the gene matches. Germline V lookup: CDR1 MDHEN, CDR2 SYDVKM. The CDR3 runs 14 residues. CDR3 in amino acids: CASSWDSSTDTQYF. The CDR3 region has the DNA TGTGCCAGCAGCTGGGACAGTAGCACAGATACGCAGTATTTT.